These 9 T cell receptor beta chains were all obtained from the same sample, sequenced in a study of blood T cell repertoires in COVID-19. Produced via immunoSEQ multiplex PCR; TCRdb's table is partial and in-frame only. This sample has about 130,000 clones, with 90% found just once. The sample comprised peripheral blood. The receptors were sampled from a man aged 50 or older with active COVID-19.

This chain links TRBV7-2 with TRBJ2-7; 8 nucleotides align to TRBD2. The germline V gene encodes CDR1 SGHTA and CDR2 FQGNSA. This CDR3 contains 15 residues. With 1 base clipped from V and 2 bases from J, the junction kept 4 bases outside the gene matches. Here the CDR3 reads CASSLVAGGTYEQYV. DNA of the CDR3: TGTGCCAGCAGCTTAGTTGCGGGAGGCACCTACGAGCAGTACGTC.

This clone has a handful of counts. The chain is built from TRBV2 and TRBJ2-2; D possibly corresponds to TRBD1 (5 bases). CDR3 length: 15 residues. With 5 bases removed from V and 2 bases from J, the gap between germline ends came to 12 bases. Germline CDR1 reads SNHLY; CDR2 reads FYNNEI. The CDR3 sequence is CASSNQGVNTGELFF. CDR3 nucleotide sequence: TGTGCCAGCAGTAATCAAGGGGTCAACACCGGGGAGCTGTTTTTT.

This chain links TRBV9 with TRBJ2-1; TRBD2 aligns across 11 bases. V was pared by 3 bases and J by 10 bases, with 0 bases of the junction left unmatched. CDR1 is SGDLS, CDR2 YYNGEE, per germline. The CDR3 sequence is 12 residues long. The CDR3 here is CASSASGGEQFF. The CDR3 DNA is TGTGCCAGCAGCGCTAGCGGGGGGGAGCAGTTCTTC.

V gene TRBV6-5 combines with J gene TRBJ2-1, with TRBD2 identical over 11 bases. V shed 6 bases, J shed 5 bases, and the junction held 0 bases outside the gene matches. Germline V gene data show CDR1 as MNHEY and CDR2 as SVGAGI. The CDR3 extends over 13 amino acids. The CDR3 is CASRGLADNEQFF. The CDR3 coding sequence is TGTGCCAGCAGGGGACTAGCGGACAATGAGCAGTTCTTC.

V usage is TRBV5-6 and J usage is TRBJ1-5; possible D gene TRBD1, 6 bases. The length of the CDR3 is 14 residues. Germline CDR1 is SGHDT and CDR2 is YYEEEE. V lost 4 bases, J lost 3 bases, and 11 bases lay in between. The CDR3: CASSLGQFNQPQHF. Here the CDR3 DNA reads TGTGCCAGCAGCCTCGGACAGTTCAATCAGCCCCAGCATTTT.

V usage is TRBV19 and J usage is TRBJ2-7; weak D call: TRBD2 (6 bases). Germline V CDR1 and CDR2: LNHDA, SQIVND (reference sequence). The CDR3 extends over 14 amino acids. The ends were cut back, 5 bases at V and 4 bases at J, with 15 bases in the middle. This chain's CDR3 is CASSPGGVGYEQYF. The CDR3 DNA reads as TGTGCCAGTAGTCCCGGGGGAGTGGGATACGAGCAGTACTTC.

This clone occurred a few times. The V gene is TRBV12-3 or TRBV12-4, the J gene TRBJ2-7; unclear D gene. V lost 4 bases and J 3 bases, leaving 4 bases between the germline ends. CDR3 length equals 11 residues. CDR3 nucleotides: TGTGCCAGCAGTTCGTTCTACGAGCAGTACTTC. As protein: CASSSFYEQYF.

The chain has TRBV3-1 (or the pseudogene TRBV3-2) and TRBJ2-5; D unclear. The V and J ends lost 2 bases and 1 base respectively, with 11 bases between them. The CDR3 contains 15 residues. Germline V gives CDR1 LGHDT, CDR2 YNNKEL (reference sequence). CDR3 protein: CASSQRRRGQETQYF. In DNA, the CDR3 is TGTGCCAGCAGCCAAAGGCGGCGAGGCCAAGAGACCCAGTACTTC.

This chain joins TRBV10-2 and TRBJ2-7; 10 bases are shared with TRBD2. The ends lost 9 bases at V and 6 bases at J; junction bases unmatched: 8. Germline V lookup: CDR1 WSHSY, CDR2 SAAADI. The CDR3 loop spans 13 amino acids. The CDR3 bases are TGCGCCAGACGAGCGGGGGGGGAGGGCGAGCAGTACTTC. Translating it yields CARRAGGEGEQYF.